A selection of T cell receptor beta chains follows, all from one sample in a study of PD-1 blockade in mismatch repair-deficient tumors. TCRdb's copy holds only in-frame clones and misses some; the assay was immunoSEQ multiplex PCR. This sample has 49,000 or so clones; around 85% occur once, and the top ten carry approximately 8.4%. The sample was peripheral blood, taken roughly 20 weeks after starting pembrolizumab. These receptor sequences come from an adult with mismatch repair-deficient cancer. The CDR3 runs from the conserved cysteine through the conserved F or W. The D gene is left open where the match is weak. Some rows mark clone size as missing; the rest say once, few, many or name a class of expanded clone.

TRBJ1-1,few,TRBD1,TRBV5-5,TGTGCCAGCAGCGCGGACAGGTACGACACTGAAGCTTTCTTT,CASSADRYDTEAFF
TRBJ1-2,.,.,TRBV21-1,TGTGCCAGCTCTCAAAGGGTGTTTGAAGACTATGGCTACACCTTC,CASSQRVFEDYGYTF
TRBJ2-7,.,.,TRBV7-8,TGTGCCAGCAGCCGCGCGGACAACCACGAGCAGTACTTC,CASSRADNHEQYF
TRBJ1-4,.,.,TRBV19,TGTGCCAGTAGGGGGGGGACACCGTCTAATGAAAAACTGTTTTTT,CASRGGTPSNEKLFF
TRBJ2-5,.,TRBD2,TRBV11-3,TGTGCCAGCAGCCCTGGGACTAGCGGGTTGGGGCAAGAGACCCAGTACTTC,CASSPGTSGLGQETQYF
TRBJ1-1,.,TRBD1,TRBV7-3,TGTGCCAGCAGCTTAAATGGCAGGGGGCCTGAAGCTTTCTTT,CASSLNGRGPEAFF
TRBJ2-3,.,.,TRBV14,TGTGCCAGCAGCCAAGGGCAGATAGCTAGCACAGATACGCAGTATTTT,CASSQGQIASTDTQYF
TRBJ1-1,.,.,TRBV15,TGTGCCACCAGCAGAATGAACACTGAAGCTTTCTTT,CATSRMNTEAFF
TRBJ1-1,once,TRBD1,TRBV2,TGTGCCAGCAGTTGGGGACAGGGTAACACTGAAGCTTTCTTT,CASSWGQGNTEAFF
TRBJ2-1,.,.,TRBV7-9,TGTGCCAGCAGCTTAGTTGCGCGGGATGAGCAGTTCTTC,CASSLVARDEQFF
TRBJ2-1,.,TRBD1,TRBV11-2,TGTGCCAGCAGCCCAGGACAGGGAGGTTATGAGCAGTTCTTC,CASSPGQGGYEQFF
TRBJ1-2,few,.,TRBV4-1,TGCGCCAGCAGCCAAGATGGAGGAAAACATGGCTACACCTTC,CASSQDGGKHGYTF
TRBJ2-1,.,TRBD2,TRBV7-8,TGTGCCAGCAGCTCTAGCGGTTTATCCTACAATGAGCAGTTCTTC,CASSSSGLSYNEQFF
TRBJ1-2,.,.,TRBV6-5,TGTGCCAGCAGCCAGAGGGGGGCCCAGGGCTACACCTTC,CASSQRGAQGYTF
TRBJ2-7,.,.,TRBV13,TGTGCCAGCAGGGACAGAAGCTCCTACGAGCAGTACTTC,CASRDRSSYEQYF
TRBJ1-3,.,TRBD1,TRBV7-6,TGTGCCAGCAGCGACAGGGGGCCCGGAAACACCATATATTTT,CASSDRGPGNTIYF
TRBJ2-5,.,TRBD2,TRBV9,TGTGCCAGCAGCGTAGAGGCTAGCGGATACCAAGAGACCCAGTACTTC,CASSVEASGYQETQYF
TRBJ1-1,.,.,TRBV5-4,TGTGCCAGCAGCTTCAGTCAGAACACTGAAGCTTTCTTT,CASSFSQNTEAFF
TRBJ1-1,.,.,TRBV2,TGTGCCAGCAGTGAAGCGGTAGCAGGGGAGAACACTGAAGCTTTCTTT,CASSEAVAGENTEAFF
TRBJ1-5,.,.,TRBV7-8,TGTGCCAGCAGCTCAGTCAATCAGCCCCAGCATTTT,CASSSVNQPQHF
TRBJ2-2,.,.,TRBV5-1,TGCGCCAGCGGGCTCGGGACAAACACCGGGGAGCTGTTTTTT,CASGLGTNTGELFF
TRBJ1-1,few,.,TRBV5-1,TGCGCCAGTGGAGGGACGACTGAAGCTTTCTTT,CASGGTTEAFF
TRBJ1-1,once,.,TRBV11-3,TGTGCCAGCGGACAGTTCGGTTTCTCTGAAGCTTTCTTT,CASGQFGFSEAFF
TRBJ1-1,few,.,TRBV7-6,TGTGCCAGCAGCTTAGGCAGGGGCCCTGAAGCTTTCTTT,CASSLGRGPEAFF
TRBJ2-1,.,TRBD2,TRBV4-2,TGTGCCAGCACCGCCCTTTTAGCGGGGTACAATGAGCAGTTCTTC,CASTALLAGYNEQFF
TRBJ2-5,few,.,TRBV6-1,TGTGCCAGCAGTGGCCGGGGGAGCGGGCAAGAGACCCAGTACTTC,CASSGRGSGQETQYF
TRBJ1-2,.,TRBD1,TRBV7-2,TGTGCCAGCAGACTAGACAGGGCTGGCTACACCTTC,CASRLDRAGYTF
TRBJ1-5,once,.,TRBV6-1,TGTGCCAGCCTCGGGGTACCAGACATTGAGCCCCAGCATTTT,CASLGVPDIEPQHF
TRBJ2-2,.,TRBD2,TRBV5-8,TGTGCCAGCAGCTCGGGACTAGCGGCCGGGGAGCTGTTTTTT,CASSSGLAAGELFF
TRBJ2-3,.,TRBD2,TRBV6-1,TGTGCCAGCAGTGAGGCTAGCGGGAGAACAGATACGCAGTATTTT,CASSEASGRTDTQYF
TRBJ2-1,.,TRBD2,TRBV19,TGTGCCAGTAGCATGACGAGCGGGAGCTCCTACAATGAGCAGTTCTTC,CASSMTSGSSYNEQFF
TRBJ2-3,.,TRBD2,TRBV10-3,TGTGCCATCAGTGCTTCTAGCGGGAGTCTAGATACGCAGTATTTT,CAISASSGSLDTQYF
TRBJ2-1,.,.,TRBV9,TGTGCCAGCAGCGAGAGAGACAATGAGCAGTTCTTC,CASSERDNEQFF
TRBJ2-7,.,TRBD2,TRBV4-1,TGCGCCAGCAGCCAAGCTCTCGGGAGGAGCTCCTACGAGCAGTACTTC,CASSQALGRSSYEQYF
TRBJ2-1,.,.,TRBV7-6,TGTGCCAGCAGCTTAGGATTTGCCGGGAATGAGCAGTTCTTC,CASSLGFAGNEQFF
TRBJ2-3,.,TRBD1,TRBV27,TGTGCCAGCAGTACCCGGAGACAGGGAAGTTGGGCAGATACGCAGTATTTT,CASSTRRQGSWADTQYF
TRBJ2-3,.,.,TRBV5-4,TGTGCCAGCAGAAAGGAACAGGGCACAGATACGCAGTATTTT,CASRKEQGTDTQYF
TRBJ1-1,.,TRBD1,TRBV6-1,TGTGCCAGCACTCGACAGGGTAGTGTGACTGAAGCTTTCTTT,CASTRQGSVTEAFF
TRBJ2-1,.,.,TRBV19,TGTGCCAGTAGTAGGGAGGTTTACTCCTACAATGAGCAGTTCTTC,CASSREVYSYNEQFF
TRBJ1-2,.,.,TRBV5-6,TGTGCCAGCAGCTTCAGGGTTGGCTACACCTTC,CASSFRVGYTF
TRBJ1-5,few,.,TRBV19,TGTGCCAGTAGAAGAGGTGGGGATCAGCCCCAGCATTTT,CASRRGGDQPQHF
TRBJ2-1,.,.,TRBV7-6,TGTGCCAGCAGCTTCCCTGGGAAAAGGTACAATGAGCAGTTCTTC,CASSFPGKRYNEQFF
TRBJ2-1,few,TRBD2,TRBV7-9,TGTGCCAGCAGCTTAGTGATCCCTAGCGGGAGGGGTAATGAGCAGTTCTTC,CASSLVIPSGRGNEQFF
TRBJ2-3,once,TRBD2,TRBV9,TGTGCCAGCAGCGTACCTATAGCGGGGGATACACCAGATACGCAGTATTTT,CASSVPIAGDTPDTQYF
TRBJ2-3,.,.,TRBV6-6,TGTGCCAGCGCCAGGGGCACCACAGATACGCAGTATTTT,CASARGTTDTQYF
TRBJ1-5,.,.,TRBV11-2,TGTGCCAGCAGCGGAGACAGAAATCAGCCCCAGCATTTT,CASSGDRNQPQHF
TRBJ1-2,once,.,TRBV4-2,TGTGCCAGCAGCCAAGACTCGGAGGGGCCAGCTAACTATGGCTACACCTTC,CASSQDSEGPANYGYTF
TRBJ1-1,.,.,TRBV9,TGTGCCAGCAGCGTAGCGGGTCTTACGGAGGGGGGCCTGAACACTGAAGCTTTCTTT,CASSVAGLTEGGLNTEAFF
TRBJ1-1,.,TRBD1,TRBV6-1,TGTGCCAGCAGTGAAGGAAGGGGGCGAGGGGACGCTGAAGCTTTCTTT,CASSEGRGRGDAEAFF
TRBJ2-1,.,TRBD1,TRBV7-6,TGTGCCAGCAGCTTAGGTTACAGGGGCCGGGACAATGAGCAGTTCTTC,CASSLGYRGRDNEQFF
TRBJ2-2,once,.,TRBV6-5,TGTGCCAGCAGTTACTCAGGGGGGGACACCGGGGAGCTGTTTTTT,CASSYSGGDTGELFF
TRBJ2-2,few,.,TRBV30,TGTGCCGGGAGGGGGGCCTCGAACACCGGGGAGCTGTTTTTT,CAGRGASNTGELFF
TRBJ1-1,.,.,TRBV5-1,TGCGCCAGCACCCCAGGGCCGAACACTGAAGCTTTCTTT,CASTPGPNTEAFF